The 7 T cell receptor beta chains below all came from one sample that was sequenced in a study of T-cell memory formation after mild COVID-19. MiXCR, run by TCRdb on the 5' RACE reads, gives a single entry per CDR3 protein. The repertoire holds 350,000 to 500,000 distinct CDR3 sequences, more than 15% seen once, with approximately 21% in the top ten. Sample: PBMCs or a T cell subset sorted from them (not recorded which). Receptors originate from a man aged 18 to 30 who had mild COVID-19 (a few samples of this study predate the infection). Cell type and time point are not known.

The chain carries TRBV14 and TRBJ2-2; D gene unclear. CDR3 length: 16 amino acids. Germline V CDR1 and CDR2: SGHDN, FVKESK. Between the trimmed V and J ends, which lost 3 bases and 0 bases, there was a span of 11 bases. CDR3 nucleotide sequence: TGTGCCAGCAGCCAGCGGTTCGTGACGAACACCGGGGAGCTGTTTTTT. This encodes CASSQRFVTNTGELFF.

This clonotype showed up just a few times. V usage is TRBV27 and J usage is TRBJ1-1, with TRBD1 matching over 7 bases. Germline lookup yields CDR1 MNHEY and CDR2 SMNVEV (reference sequence). CDR3 length: 13 amino acids. Trimming cost V 4 bases and J 10 bases; bases outside gene matches: 9. In nucleotides, the CDR3 is TGTGCCAGCAGTTCCCGCCAGGGACAGCCAGCTTTCTTT. It specifies CASSSRQGQPAFF.

This clonotype was observed a few times. The V gene is TRBV5-5, the J gene TRBJ2-5; TRBD1 might be the D (5 bases). V gave up 4 bases and J gave up 5 bases, with 15 bases separating them. The CDR3 has 14 residues. Germline V lookup: CDR1 SGHKS, CDR2 YYEKEE (reference sequence). DNA for the CDR3: TGTGCCAGCAGCCGACCCCCAGGGTTGGAGACCCAGTACTTC. Translating it yields CASSRPPGLETQYF.

The table lists this clonotype with many counts. The genes are TRBV4-1 and TRBJ1-4; D possibly corresponds to TRBD1 (5 bases). V shed 0 bases and J shed 4 bases, with 9 bases lying between them. CDR1 MGHRA and CDR2 YSYEKL come from the germline V gene. The CDR3 is made up of 15 amino acids. The CDR3 DNA is TGCGCCAGCAGCCAAGAGGGGGGATTTAATGAAAAACTGTTTTTT. Its translation is CASSQEGGFNEKLFF.

The rearrangement uses TRBV7-3 and TRBJ1-1; D is unresolved. V was shortened by 8 bases and J by 3 bases, with 13 bases between the two germline ends. Germline CDR1 SGHTA, CDR2 FQGTGA. The CDR3 runs 13 residues. This CDR3 is CASGEAVDTEAFF. CDR3 nucleotides: TGTGCCAGCGGTGAGGCGGTCGACACTGAAGCTTTCTTT.

The CDR3 DNA reads as TGTGCCAGCAGCCTGAGATCACGGGTTAACACCGGGGAGCTGTTTTTT. As protein: CASSLRSRVNTGELFF. The chain joins TRBV7-9 to TRBJ2-2; no clear D gene. Trimming left V 5 bases short and J 2 bases short, with 15 bases between. Germline CDR1 SEHNR, CDR2 FQNEAQ (reference sequence). CDR3 length: 16 residues. Supplemented by reference TRBV7-9 and TRBJ2-2, the full variable domain reads DTGVSQNPRHKITKRGQNVTFRCDPISEHNRLYWYRQTLGQGPEFLTYFQNEAQLEKSRLLSDRFSAERPKGSFSTLEIQRTEQGDSAMYLCASSLRSRVNTGELFFGEGSRLTVL.

This clonotype was recorded a few times. The V gene is TRBV5-1, the J gene TRBJ1-6; TRBD1 aligns across 7 bases. The germline V gene encodes CDR1 SGHRS and CDR2 YFSETQ. V lost 5 bases to trimming and J lost 7 bases; unmatched junction nucleotides: 12. The CDR3 has 16 amino acids. CDR3 sequence reads: CASRGTTGVWNSPLHF. CDR3 nucleotides: TGCGCCAGCAGAGGCACTACAGGGGTATGGAATTCACCCCTCCACTTT.